This TCR beta chain was identified during a study of blood T cell repertoires in COVID-19. On the study more broadly: In each case, the material was cDNA or gDNA derived from T cells, B-cell-depleted T cells, or PBMCs.

In the original processing: Reference gene primer amplification gave estimated nucleated cell counts. Assay: immunoSEQ multiplex PCR; the TCRdb copy retains only in-frame clones and omits some. That table supplies the V and J calls and clone size; D and trimming were determined from the DNA. Seen here are about 250,000 clones, approximately 85% observed once, and the top ten hold 5.1%. The CDR3 loop spans 16 amino acids. Germline V gives CDR1 LNHDA, CDR2 SQIVND (reference sequence). With 3 bases clipped from V and 6 bases from J, the junction kept 6 bases outside the gene matches. The specimen was peripheral blood. The genes are TRBV19 and TRBJ2-1, with TRBD2 identical over 12 bases. The receptor's source is a man over 45 with active or convalescent COVID-19. The DNA of the CDR3 is TGTGCCAGTAGTATTCGACTAGCGGGAGTCGCCAATGAGCAGTTCTTC. It is translated as CASSIRLAGVANEQFF.